This note documents a single TCR beta chain sequence. The identical CDR3 is also encoded by other nucleotide sequences in the sample. Losses at the gene ends were 4 bases for V and 4 bases for J; bases not matched to a gene: 5. The V gene's germline CDR1 is SGDLS and CDR2 YYNGEE. The CDR3 length is 14 residues. This entry is derived from a study of blood T cell repertoires in COVID-19. Overall study context: Donors in the United States, Italy and Spain gave samples during acute or convalescent COVID-19. PBMCs, B-cell-depleted T cells, or T cells provided the cDNA or gDNA that made up the material.

In the authors' workflow: Estimation of nucleated cell counts was performed using reference gene primer amplification. Measured with immunoSEQ multiplex PCR; TCRdb has only the in-frame clones, and not every one. V and J calls and clone size are given by that table; D and trimming were obtained from the DNA. The sample has over 600,000 clones; 85% to 90% are singletons. Sequencing was carried out using peripheral blood. This TCR derives from a woman in her late teens or twenties with acute or convalescent COVID-19. V usage is TRBV9 and J usage is TRBJ2-7, with 10 bases aligning to TRBD2. CDR3 residues: CASSPSGGAYEQYF. The CDR3 nucleotides are TGTGCCAGCAGCCCGAGCGGGGGGGCTTACGAGCAGTACTTC.